This TCR beta chain was recorded in a study of Graves' ophthalmopathy and Graves' hyperthyroidism. Looking at the study overall: Peripheral blood samples were taken at initial diagnosis, before any treatment. Overall study findings and caveats: Predictions made by the model for ophthalmopathy progression reached 70.59% sensitivity and roughly 79% specificity. Most clonotypes expanded in thyroid above 0.001 frequency were present in blood too.

Worth noting for this clonotype: The antigen is undetermined. Sequence at one end of the junction differs from germline and may be a read error.

Amplification of the TCR beta CDR3 regions used RNA transcripts (as template). Scientists carried out first-round RT-PCR using HTBI primers and then a second-round multiplex PCR. From the multiplex PCR reads, TCRdb called clonotypes with MiXCR, one entry per CDR3 protein. This sample has more than 40,000 distinct CDR3 sequences, with 50% found just once. The PBMCs were taken from approximately 11 ml of fresh peripheral blood. Germline values: CDR1 SGHTS, CDR2 YDEGEE. The CDR3 covers 14 residues. This sequence joins TRBV5-8 and TRBJ2-2; TRBD2 matches at 8 bases. This clonotype originated in an adult man with Graves' ophthalmopathy. Sequencing was performed on peripheral blood. CDR3 loop: CASSPTGTSGELFF. Here the CDR3 DNA reads TGCGCCAGCAGCCCCACCGGGACTAGCGGGGAGCTGTTTTTT. The full variable domain, with the rest looked up from reference TRBV5-8 and TRBJ2-2, is EAGVTQSPTHLIKTRGQQATLRCSPISGHTSVYWYQQALGLGLQFLLWYDEGEERNRGNFPPRFSGRQFPNYSSELNVNALELEDSALYLCASSPTGTSGELFFGEGSRLTVL.